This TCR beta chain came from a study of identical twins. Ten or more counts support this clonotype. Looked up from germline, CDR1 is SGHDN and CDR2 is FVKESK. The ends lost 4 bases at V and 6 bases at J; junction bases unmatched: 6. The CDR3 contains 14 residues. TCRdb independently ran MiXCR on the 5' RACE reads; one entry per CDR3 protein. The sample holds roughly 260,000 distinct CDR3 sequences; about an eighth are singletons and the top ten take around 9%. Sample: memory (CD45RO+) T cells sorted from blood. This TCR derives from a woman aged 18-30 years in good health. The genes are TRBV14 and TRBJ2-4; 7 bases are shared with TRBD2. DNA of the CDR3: TGTGCCAGCAGCCCCCCCGGCGGGGGAAACATTCAGTACTTC. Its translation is CASSPPGGGNIQYF.